Listed below are T cell receptor beta chains from one sample, sequenced in a study of T cells in tumors and immune-related adverse events. Repertoires were generated with immunoSEQ multiplex PCR, while TCRdb's copy carries only in-frame clones and drops some. This sample has around 5,000 clones, with around three fifths found just once. The starting material was gut tissue, obtained from a patient treated with anti-PD-1 therapy. These receptors came from a female donor with metastatic renal cell carcinoma. The CDR3 runs from the conserved cysteine through the conserved F or W. The D gene is left open where the match is weak. Where a row states a size, it is once, few, many or the class of an expanded clone; other rows omit it.

NA NA TRBJ1-1 TRBV7-2 CASSQGVNTEAFF TGTGCCAGCAGCCAAGGGGTGAACACTGAAGCTTTCTTT
TRBD2 NA TRBJ2-1 TRBV6-1 CASSLRGKNEQFF TGTGCCAGCAGCCTGCGGGGGAAGAATGAGCAGTTCTTC
NA NA TRBJ1-4 TRBV7-6 CASSASQGVGDEKLFF TGTGCCAGCAGCGCCTCCCAAGGGGTCGGGGATGAAAAACTGTTTTTT
NA NA TRBJ2-3 TRBV14 CASSQELVSDTQYF TGTGCCAGCAGCCAAGAATTAGTGTCGGATACGCAGTATTTT
NA NA TRBJ2-7 TRBV6-5 CATETETYEQYF TGTGCCACCGAGACAGAAACCTACGAGCAGTACTTC
NA NA TRBJ1-1 TRBV11-3 CASSQYMNTEAFF TGTGCCAGCTCGCAGTACATGAACACTGAAGCTTTCTTT
NA NA TRBJ1-1 TRBV5-1 CASSLDSRGTEAFF TGCGCCAGCAGCTTGGACAGCCGGGGGACTGAAGCTTTCTTT
NA NA TRBJ2-1 TRBV7-8 CASSAEYNEQFF TGTGCCAGCAGCGCCGAATACAATGAGCAGTTCTTC
NA NA TRBJ2-5 TRBV7-9 CASSFDNTRQGETQYF TGTGCCAGCAGCTTCGACAATACTCGACAAGGGGAGACCCAGTACTTC
NA NA TRBJ1-2 TRBV30 CAWSVQVANYGYTF TGTGCCTGGAGTGTACAGGTAGCTAACTATGGCTACACCTTC
TRBD1 few TRBJ1-1 TRBV5-5 CASRQRPRGLNTEAFF TGTGCCAGCAGACAGCGTCCCAGGGGGCTGAACACTGAAGCTTTCTTT
NA NA TRBJ2-3 TRBV28 CASIEKGTGTDTQYF TGTGCCAGCATCGAAAAGGGTACGGGCACAGATACGCAGTATTTT
NA NA TRBJ2-7 TRBV10-1 CAIGDGAYEQYF TGCGCCATTGGAGACGGAGCCTACGAGCAGTACTTC
NA NA TRBJ1-2 TRBV10-3 CAISGAGDYGYTF TGTGCCATCAGTGGGGCAGGGGATTATGGCTACACCTTC
NA NA TRBJ2-3 TRBV5-5 CASSLEWGTDTQYF TGTGCCAGCAGCTTGGAGTGGGGCACAGATACGCAGTATTTT
TRBD1 NA TRBJ2-2 TRBV7-9 CASSHGQGAVTGELFF TGTGCCAGCAGTCACGGACAGGGGGCGGTCACCGGGGAGCTGTTTTTT
TRBD1 few TRBJ1-1 TRBV30 CAWTYRGNTEAFF TGTGCCTGGACCTACAGGGGGAACACTGAAGCTTTCTTT
NA NA TRBJ2-3 TRBV5-6 CASSDYLRGDTQYF TGTGCCAGCAGCGATTACCTCCGGGGAGATACGCAGTATTTT
TRBD2 once TRBJ2-3 TRBV7-2 CASSLGAGDTDTQYF TGTGCCAGCAGCTTAGGGGCGGGGGACACAGATACGCAGTATTTT
NA NA TRBJ1-2 TRBV7-2 CASSLGNNQIYGYTF TGTGCCAGCAGCTTAGGGAACAACCAGATATATGGCTACACCTTC
NA NA TRBJ2-7 TRBV5-1 CASNLEQFAEQYF TGCGCCAGCAACTTGGAACAGTTCGCCGAGCAGTACTTC
NA few TRBJ1-2 TRBV10-3 CAISEFLTTRGALRGYTF TGTGCCATCAGTGAGTTCCTAACCACGCGGGGGGCGTTGAGAGGCTACACCTTC
NA NA TRBJ1-5 TRBV11-2 CASSLRGDQPQHF TGTGCCAGCAGCTTAAGGGGGGATCAGCCCCAGCATTTT
TRBD1 NA TRBJ2-5 TRBV29-1 CSVGGTAQETQYF TGCAGCGTTGGTGGGACAGCCCAAGAGACCCAGTACTTC
NA few TRBJ1-5 TRBV19 CASSIDRVAQPQHF TGTGCCAGTAGTATAGACAGGGTTGCTCAGCCCCAGCATTTT
NA NA TRBJ1-3 TRBV5-4 CASSLAPNGNTIYF TGTGCCAGCAGCTTGGCCCCCAATGGAAACACCATATATTTT
TRBD1 NA TRBJ2-3 TRBV28 CASWGAGGPRPQYF TGTGCCAGCTGGGGAGCAGGGGGCCCCCGGCCGCAGTATTTT
NA NA TRBJ2-7 TRBV5-5 CASSLDRSSYEQYF TGTGCCAGCAGCTTGGACAGGAGCTCCTACGAGCAGTACTTC
TRBD2 medium-sized TRBJ2-7 TRBV7-6 CASSDSGGANEQYF TGTGCCAGCAGCGATAGCGGGGGGGCTAACGAGCAGTACTTC
TRBD1 NA TRBJ1-5 TRBV19 CASRPGTGAPNQAQHF TGTGCCAGTAGACCCGGGACAGGGGCCCCCAATCAAGCCCAGCATTTT
TRBD1 NA TRBJ2-7 TRBV11-2 CASSSPGQTYEQYF TGTGCCAGCAGCTCCCCGGGACAGACCTACGAGCAGTACTTC
TRBD1 NA TRBJ1-6 TRBV7-9 CASSLGYRGPFSPAPLHF TGTGCCAGCAGCTTAGGGTACAGGGGGCCCTTTTCCCCTGCGCCCCTCCACTTT
TRBD2 NA TRBJ2-1 TRBV19 CASQTSGSLHNEQFF TGTGCCAGCCAGACTAGCGGGAGTCTCCACAATGAGCAGTTCTTC
NA NA TRBJ1-4 TRBV28 CASTPVSTNEKLFF TGTGCCAGCACCCCCGTCTCAACTAATGAAAAACTGTTTTTT
NA NA TRBJ1-2 TRBV30 CAWSLQAANYGYTF TGTGCCTGGAGTCTCCAGGCGGCTAACTATGGCTACACCTTC
NA NA TRBJ2-7 TRBV6-9 CASSEFNEQYF TGTGCCAGCAGTGAATTTAACGAGCAGTACTTC
NA once TRBJ1-2 TRBV6-4 CASSDGSGIEGYTF TGTGCCAGCAGTGACGGGTCAGGCATAGAGGGCTACACCTTC
NA few TRBJ1-3 TRBV6-5 CASPDPSGNTIYF TGTGCCAGCCCAGACCCTTCGGGAAACACCATATATTTT
TRBD2 NA TRBJ2-6 TRBV5-1 CASSLTSGGPSSGANVLTF TGCGCCAGCAGCTTGACTAGCGGGGGGCCGAGCTCTGGGGCCAACGTCCTGACTTTC
NA NA TRBJ2-3 TRBV5-1 CASSLGLATDTQYF TGCGCCAGCAGCTTGGGGCTAGCGACAGATACGCAGTATTTT
TRBD2 once TRBJ2-1 TRBV11-2 CASSLSGGLNNEQFF TGTGCCAGCAGCCTTAGCGGGGGACTGAACAATGAGCAGTTCTTC
TRBD1 NA TRBJ1-2 TRBV6-5 CASRIGQGVYGYTF TGTGCCAGCAGAATAGGACAGGGGGTGTATGGCTACACCTTC
TRBD1 NA TRBJ1-4 TRBV7-7 CASSADRGTNEKLFF TGTGCCAGCAGCGCGGACAGGGGAACTAATGAAAAACTGTTTTTT
NA NA TRBJ1-2 TRBV7-2 CASSLERRYGYTF TGTGCCAGCAGCTTAGAGCGTCGGTATGGCTACACCTTC
TRBD2 NA TRBJ2-1 TRBV4-2 CASSQWSLVGGAHEQFF TGTGCCAGCAGCCAATGGTCTCTTGTCGGGGGGGCCCATGAGCAGTTCTTC
TRBD1 NA TRBJ1-6 TRBV4-3 CASSQDRSYNSPLHF TGCGCCAGCAGCCAGGACAGGTCGTATAATTCACCCCTCCACTTT
NA NA TRBJ2-3 TRBV7-2 CASSLGADSTDTQYF TGTGCCAGCAGCTTAGGTGCTGATAGCACAGATACGCAGTATTTT
NA NA TRBJ2-3 TRBV9 CASSAWDSPIVHTQYF TGTGCCAGCAGCGCATGGGACTCCCCAATCGTTCATACGCAGTATTTT
TRBD2 NA TRBJ2-5 TRBV19 CASSIRLAGQETQYF TGTGCCAGTAGTATACGGCTAGCGGGACAAGAGACCCAGTACTTC
NA NA TRBJ2-1 TRBV9 CASSVESGGEFF TGTGCCAGCAGCGTAGAGTCCGGGGGTGAGTTCTTC
NA few TRBJ2-5 TRBV19 CASSIGNSLQETQYF TGTGCCAGTAGTATAGGGAACTCGCTCCAAGAGACCCAGTACTTC
NA few TRBJ2-3 TRBV5-4 CASSLDRGYNTQYF TGTGCCAGCAGCCTGGACCGGGGCTACAATACGCAGTATTTT
NA NA TRBJ1-1 TRBV5-4 CASSLGRGVRNTEAFF TGTGCCAGCAGCTTGGGTCGGGGGGTCCGAAACACTGAAGCTTTCTTT
NA NA TRBJ2-1 TRBV6-9 CASSYQRSQFF TGTGCCAGCAGTTATCAAAGGTCTCAGTTCTTC
TRBD1 NA TRBJ2-7 TRBV4-2 CASSPRTGDEQYF TGTGCCAGCAGCCCCCGGACAGGGGACGAGCAGTACTTC
TRBD2 NA TRBJ2-5 TRBV4-1 CASSRNSGGAFIQTETQYF TGCGCCAGCAGCCGGAACAGCGGGGGGGCCTTTATTCAGACGGAGACCCAGTACTTC
NA NA TRBJ2-2 TRBV2 CASSESGLMNTGELFF TGTGCCAGCAGTGAATCGGGACTTATGAACACCGGGGAGCTGTTTTTT
TRBD1 few TRBJ1-2 TRBV4-3 CASSQGSTGAGYTF TGCGCCAGCAGCCAAGGCTCTACAGGGGCTGGCTACACCTTC